This TCR beta chain was identified in a study of shared clonotypes between healthy human individuals. It was CD45RO-negative cells, positively selected for CCR7, that made up naive CD8 cells, with terminally differentiated effector memory CD45RA+ cells excluded. Germline V gene sequence: CDR1 SEHNR, CDR2 FQNEAQ (reference sequence). The CDR3 sequence is 18 residues long. J lost 6 bases, V lost 1 base, and 9 bases had no gene match. Some clones are missing from TCRdb's copy, which holds only in-frame ones; the method was immunoSEQ multiplex PCR. The sample holds roughly 550,000 clones; nearly 97% are singletons and the top ten take about 0.11%.

The sequencing sample was made of naive CD8+ T cells sorted from blood. This chain joins TRBV7-9 and TRBJ2-1; 13 bases fit TRBD2. This TCR was recovered from a woman in her 30s in good health. The CDR3 spells CASSLGHPGTSGTNEQFF. As DNA, the CDR3 is TGTGCCAGCAGCTTAGGTCACCCCGGGACTAGCGGGACCAATGAGCAGTTCTTC.